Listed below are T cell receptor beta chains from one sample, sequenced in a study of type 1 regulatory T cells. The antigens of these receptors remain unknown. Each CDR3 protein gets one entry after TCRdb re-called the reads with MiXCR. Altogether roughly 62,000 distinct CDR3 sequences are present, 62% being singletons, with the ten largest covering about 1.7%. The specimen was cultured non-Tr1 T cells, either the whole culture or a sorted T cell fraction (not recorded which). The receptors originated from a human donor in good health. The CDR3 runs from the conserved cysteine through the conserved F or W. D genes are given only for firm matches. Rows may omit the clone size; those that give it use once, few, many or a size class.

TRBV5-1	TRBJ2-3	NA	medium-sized	CASSLDSSTDTQYF	TGCGCCAGCAGCTTGGACTCTAGCACAGATACGCAGTATTTT
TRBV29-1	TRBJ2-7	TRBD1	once	CSVDPTGDSYEQYF	TGCAGCGTTGACCCCACAGGGGATTCATACGAGCAGTACTTC
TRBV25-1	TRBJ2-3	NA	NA	CASSAGRGGTDTQYF	TGTGCCAGCAGTGCAGGACGGGGCGGCACAGATACGCAGTATTTT
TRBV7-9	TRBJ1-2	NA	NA	CASSLGGIAGYTF	TGTGCCAGCAGCTTAGGAGGGATCGCTGGCTACACCTTC
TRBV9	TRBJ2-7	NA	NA	CASSVDLGPYEQYF	TGTGCCAGCAGCGTAGATCTGGGGCCCTACGAGCAGTACTTC
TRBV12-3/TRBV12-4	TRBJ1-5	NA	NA	CASSLDPQNPQPQHF	TGTGCCAGCAGCCTAGACCCCCAGAACCCTCAGCCCCAGCATTTT
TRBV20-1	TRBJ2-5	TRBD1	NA	CSATSTGRETQYF	TGCAGTGCTACCTCGACAGGGCGAGAGACCCAGTACTTC
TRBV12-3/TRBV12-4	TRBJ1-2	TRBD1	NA	CASSFLTGGHTF	TGTGCCAGCAGTTTCTTGACAGGGGGACACACCTTC
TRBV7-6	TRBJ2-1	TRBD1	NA	CASSSPGTGGGEQFF	TGTGCCAGCAGCTCCCCCGGGACAGGGGGCGGTGAGCAGTTCTTC
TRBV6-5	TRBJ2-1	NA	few	CASSYSFHSGVSEQFF	TGTGCCAGCAGTTACTCTTTCCATTCTGGGGTTAGTGAGCAGTTCTTC
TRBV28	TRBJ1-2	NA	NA	CASSRPGWESGYTF	TGTGCCAGCAGCCGACCCGGGTGGGAGTCTGGCTACACCTTC
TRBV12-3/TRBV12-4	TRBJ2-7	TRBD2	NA	CASSTGLAGAGEQYF	TGTGCCAGCAGTACGGGACTAGCGGGAGCGGGCGAGCAGTACTTC
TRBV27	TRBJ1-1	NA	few	CASSLTGWMNTEAFF	TGTGCCAGCAGTTTAACAGGGTGGATGAACACTGAAGCTTTCTTT
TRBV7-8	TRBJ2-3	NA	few	CASSLKTANTQYF	TGTGCCAGCAGCCTAAAAACGGCAAATACGCAGTATTTT
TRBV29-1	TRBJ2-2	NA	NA	CSGGTYTGELFF	TGCAGCGGAGGGACATACACCGGGGAGCTGTTTTTT
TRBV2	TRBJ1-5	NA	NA	CASSGSGGWNQPQHF	TGTGCCAGCAGTGGGTCGGGAGGGTGGAATCAGCCCCAGCATTTT
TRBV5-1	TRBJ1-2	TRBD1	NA	CASRRQGEGGYGYTF	TGCGCCAGCAGGCGACAGGGGGAAGGAGGATATGGCTACACCTTC
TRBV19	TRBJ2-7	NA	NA	CASRREFSSYEQYF	TGTGCCAGTAGGCGGGAATTTAGCTCCTACGAGCAGTACTTC
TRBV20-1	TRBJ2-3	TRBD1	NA	CSAVPGQHSTDTQYF	TGCAGTGCAGTACCGGGACAGCATAGCACAGATACGCAGTATTTT
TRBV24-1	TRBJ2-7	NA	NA	CATSTGSYEQYF	TGTGCCACCTCGACAGGCTCCTACGAGCAGTACTTC
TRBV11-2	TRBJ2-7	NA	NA	CASSLIGYEQYF	TGTGCCAGCAGCTTAATCGGATACGAGCAGTACTTC
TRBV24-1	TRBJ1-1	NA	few	CATSDSDTPVREGKAFF	TGTGCCACCAGTGATTCCGACACCCCTGTAAGGGAAGGTAAAGCTTTCTTT
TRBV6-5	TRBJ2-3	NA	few	CASSYSRADTQYF	TGTGCCAGCAGTTACTCGCGGGCAGATACGCAGTATTTT
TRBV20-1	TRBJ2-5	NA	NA	CSARDPRGETQYF	TGCAGTGCTAGAGATCCCAGGGGAGAGACCCAGTACTTC